The clone carrying this T cell receptor beta chain has at least ten counts. Its antigen is unidentified. Time point indicated: sample taken at primary tumor resection. The data were obtained in a study of spatial heterogeneity in lung cancer. Turning to the study itself: The study observed each unique TCR and UMI combination more than ten times on average in raw reads. Study-wide points: Counts that tracked tumor mutation counts were those of expanded intratumoral alpha and beta TCRs.

Trimming stripped 4 bases from V and 0 bases from J, with 11 bases between. This CDR3 has 15 residues. Looked up from germline, CDR1 is SGDLS and CDR2 is YYNGEE. Single TCR cDNA molecules each had their own unique molecular identifier. Each CDR3 protein is one row after TCRdb ran MiXCR on the 5' RACE reads. The sample contains approximately 5,000 distinct CDR3 sequences, around 8.1% of which appear only once. This receptor was identified in a female donor with early-stage non-small cell lung cancer. The sample consisted of lung tumor tissue, taken at surgery. The chain is built from TRBV9 and TRBJ2-1, with a possible D match to TRBD2 (6 bases). CDR3 nucleotide sequence: TGTGCCAGCAGCCCCCGGACTAACTCCTACAATGAGCAGTTCTTC. It codes for CASSPRTNSYNEQFF.